These 21 T cell receptor beta chains were sequenced from one sample in a study of blood T cell repertoires in COVID-19. Libraries were prepared by immunoSEQ multiplex PCR; TCRdb keeps only in-frame clonotypes and omits some of them. The sample has over 250,000 clones; roughly 91% are singletons. Sequencing was carried out using PBMCs or T cells enriched from blood (not recorded which). The receptors shown here come from a woman aged 60 to 75 in a cohort exposed to, infected with or recovered from COVID-19 (not recorded which).

The genes are TRBV9 and TRBJ2-2, with 7 bases identical to TRBD1. Germline V gives CDR1 SGDLS, CDR2 YYNGEE. The CDR3 has 13 residues. With V trimmed by 6 bases and J by 4 bases, 3 bases remained unmatched. The chain's CDR3 is CASKQGSTGELFF. The CDR3, as DNA: TGTGCCAGCAAACAGGGGAGCACCGGGGAGCTGTTTTTT.

The rearrangement uses TRBV9 and TRBJ2-1; maybe TRBD1 (6 bases). The V and J ends lost 4 bases and 9 bases respectively, with 11 bases between them. The germline gives CDR1 SGDLS, CDR2 YYNGEE. The CDR3 loop spans 12 amino acids. The CDR3 here is CASSLQGREQFF. The CDR3 DNA is TGTGCCAGCAGCCTACAGGGACGTGAGCAGTTCTTC.

The chain has TRBV4-1 and TRBJ2-3; 8 bases fit TRBD2. The germline CDR1 and CDR2 sequences are MGHRA and YSYEKL. The CDR3 runs 16 residues. J gave up 3 bases and V 1 base, and 6 bases lay outside the gene matches. CDR3 residues: CASSQGAGAGTDTQYF. CDR3 nucleotides: TGCGCCAGCAGCCAAGGAGCGGGAGCCGGGACAGATACGCAGTATTTT.

This chain connects TRBV3-1 (or the pseudogene TRBV3-2) to TRBJ2-7; 10 bases match TRBD2. The length of the CDR3 is 17 residues. Trimming took 4 bases from V and 0 from J; bases not matched to a gene: 9. Germline V gives CDR1 LGHDT, CDR2 YNNKEL (reference sequence). CDR3 sequence: CASSRGGLAGGSYEQYF. The CDR3 region has the DNA TGTGCCAGCAGCCGAGGGGGTTTAGCGGGGGGCTCCTACGAGCAGTACTTC.

The chain carries TRBV18 and TRBJ2-7, with 10 bases lining up with TRBD2. The CDR3 consists of 13 residues. With 6 bases clipped from V and 7 bases from J, the junction kept 6 bases outside the gene matches. Germline CDR1 and CDR2: KGHSH and LQKENI. The CDR3 is CASSIAGGWEQYF. Written as DNA, the CDR3 is TGTGCCAGCTCCATAGCGGGAGGTTGGGAGCAGTACTTC.

The CDR3 sequence: CASSLQGYYGYTF. In DNA form, the CDR3 reads TGTGCCAGCAGTTTACAGGGTTACTATGGCTACACCTTC. V is TRBV28 and J is TRBJ1-2, with D possibly TRBD1 on 5 matching bases. The germline V gene has CDR1 MDHEN and CDR2 SYDVKM. The CDR3 consists of 13 residues. Trimming removed 2 bases at V and 3 bases at J, with 7 bases between.

The gene calls are TRBV5-1 and TRBJ2-7; a possible D gene is TRBD2 (5 bases). The germline V gene has CDR1 SGHRS and CDR2 YFSETQ. The CDR3 is 12 residues long. Trimming took off 0 bases at V and 6 bases at J, with 7 bases between the two ends. CDR3 nucleotide sequence: TGCGCCAGCAGCTTGGTTCGGGGCGAGCAGTACTTC. Its translation is CASSLVRGEQYF.

This chain uses TRBV4-1 with TRBJ1-3; possibly TRBD1 for D (5 bases). Germline CDR1 is MGHRA and CDR2 is YSYEKL. The V end lost 1 base, the J end lost 2 bases, and 6 bases lay between the germline ends. This CDR3 has 14 residues. The CDR3 region is CASSQAGTGNTIYF. CDR3 sequence (DNA): TGCGCCAGCAGCCAAGCAGGGACTGGAAACACCATATATTTT.

The chain recombines TRBV7-9 with TRBJ2-5, with no clear D. Germline assignment: CDR1 SEHNR and CDR2 FQNEAQ (reference sequence). Trimming took 0 bases from V and 4 from J, leaving 9 bases between them. This CDR3 contains 14 residues. The CDR3 DNA is TGTGCCAGCAGCTTAGCGATCAATAGAGAGACCCAGTACTTC. It specifies CASSLAINRETQYF.

This chain links TRBV6-5 with TRBJ1-2; 9 nucleotides agree with TRBD1. Losses at the gene ends were 6 bases for V and 7 bases for J; bases not matched to a gene: 12. Germline V lookup: CDR1 MNHEY, CDR2 SVGAGI. This CDR3 has 15 residues. DNA of the CDR3: TGTGCCAGCAGACCCGGGACAGGGAGGAGTATTGGCTACACCTTC. Protein product: CASRPGTGRSIGYTF.

The CDR3 DNA follows: TGTGCCAGCAGTTTTCCCCGGCAGCGGGGAGATACGCAGTATTTT. This translates into CASSFPRQRGDTQYF. This sequence joins TRBV28 and TRBJ2-3; 7 positions match TRBD2. The V and J ends lost 3 bases and 5 bases, in that order; junction bases with no gene match: 8. Germline assignment: CDR1 MDHEN and CDR2 SYDVKM. The CDR3 runs to 15 residues.

The V gene is TRBV5-1, the J gene TRBJ2-7, with 10 bases fitting TRBD1. The germline V gene encodes CDR1 SGHRS and CDR2 YFSETQ. CDR3 length: 15 residues. With V trimmed by 2 bases and J by 4 bases, 6 bases remained unmatched. CDR3 protein: CASSFSGTGVYEQYF. CDR3 DNA: TGCGCCAGCAGCTTTTCCGGGACAGGGGTATACGAGCAGTACTTC.

The chain links TRBV19 to TRBJ1-1; weak D call: TRBD1 (6 bases). The germline V gene has CDR1 LNHDA and CDR2 SQIVND (reference sequence). The V end was cut by 6 bases, the J end by 2 bases, with 22 bases between. The CDR3 consists of 17 residues. The CDR3 sequence is CASRISGTSRGNTEAFF. CDR3 DNA: TGTGCCAGTAGAATCTCCGGGACATCGAGGGGAAACACTGAAGCTTTCTTT.

The rearrangement joins TRBV18 to TRBJ2-1, with TRBD2 matching over 7 bases. The CDR3 is 16 residues long. With 2 bases clipped from V and 4 bases from J, the junction kept 8 bases outside the gene matches. The germline V gene has CDR1 KGHSH and CDR2 LQKENI. The CDR3, as DNA: TGTGCCAGCTCACCATCTCTCCGGCGGGAGTACAATGAGCAGTTCTTC. As protein: CASSPSLRREYNEQFF.

This chain joins TRBV7-3 and TRBJ1-6; D ambiguous. This CDR3 comprises 14 residues. V was cut by 5 bases and J by 5 bases, with 10 bases left in between. The germline CDR1 and CDR2 sequences are SGHTA and FQGTGA. CDR3 loop: CASSRAGNNSPLHF. The CDR3 DNA sequence: TGTGCCAGCAGCAGAGCAGGAAATAATTCACCCCTCCACTTT.

The chain uses TRBV7-2 and TRBJ2-1; D may be TRBD1 (6 bases). CDR3 size: 15 residues. Trimming stripped 5 bases from V and 10 bases from J, with 21 bases between. The germline V gene encodes CDR1 SGHTA and CDR2 FQGNSA. CDR3 protein: CASSKGGVQEAEQFF. DNA for the CDR3: TGTGCCAGCAGCAAAGGGGGAGTACAGGAGGCAGAGCAGTTCTTC.

V is TRBV9 and J is TRBJ2-3; a weak D match, TRBD2 (6 bases). CDR3 size: 18 residues. Trimming stripped 0 bases from V and 1 base from J, with 18 bases between. Looked up from germline, CDR1 is SGDLS and CDR2 is YYNGEE. The CDR3 here is CASSVVVGEVLCTDTQYF. The CDR3 nucleotides read TGTGCCAGCAGCGTAGTAGTGGGGGAGGTTCTTTGCACAGATACGCAGTATTTT. Supplemented by reference TRBV9 and TRBJ2-3, the full variable domain reads DSGVTQTPKHLITATGQRVTLRCSPRSGDLSVYWYQQSLDQGLQFLIQYYNGEERAKGNILERFSAQQFPDLHSELNLSSLELGDSALYFCASSVVVGEVLCTDTQYFGPGTRLTVL.

The chain has TRBV28 and TRBJ1-5, with TRBD1 matching over 7 bases. This CDR3 comprises 17 residues. The V and J ends lost 5 bases and 0 bases, in that order; junction bases with no gene match: 10. Looked up from germline, CDR1 is MDHEN and CDR2 is SYDVKM. DNA for the CDR3: TGTGCCAGCAGTCCCCCCAGGACAGGTCTTAGCAATCAGCCCCAGCATTTT. This translates into CASSPPRTGLSNQPQHF.

The V gene is TRBV5-1, the J gene TRBJ2-1; weak D call: TRBD1 (7 bases). The germline gives CDR1 SGHRS, CDR2 YFSETQ. Trimming removed 4 bases at V and 8 bases at J, with 13 bases between. The CDR3 runs to 13 residues. The DNA of the CDR3 is TGCGCCAGCAGCCCAGGGGGGCTGGATGAGCAGTTCTTC. The encoded protein is CASSPGGLDEQFF.

This clone was observed a few times. This chain links TRBV29-1 with TRBJ2-2, with 8 bases fitting TRBD2. This CDR3 region has 15 residues. Unmatched junction bases numbered 8, after V lost 4 bases and J lost 4 bases. The germline CDR1 and CDR2 sequences are SQVTM and ANQGSEA. In DNA form, the CDR3 reads TGCAGCGTTGGATGGCCCGGGAGGGCCACCGGGGAGCTGTTTTTT. Translation gives CSVGWPGRATGELFF.

This chain connects TRBV2 to TRBJ2-1; 7 bases line up with TRBD2. J lost 4 bases, V lost 2 bases, and 11 bases had no gene match. Per germline, CDR1 SNHLY and CDR2 FYNNEI. The CDR3 is 17 residues long. CDR3 coding DNA: TGTGCCAGCAGTGAATCCCTCCTAGCGGAACTATACAATGAGCAGTTCTTC. It is translated as CASSESLLAELYNEQFF.